This TCR beta chain was identified in a study of regulatory T cells in long-lasting Graves disease. Combining iRepertoire HTBI primers with Arm-PCR of CDR3 regions, the authors built TCR beta libraries. TCRdb analysed the multiplex PCR reads with MiXCR anew, one entry per CDR3 protein. In the table there are about 470,000 distinct CDR3 sequences, 15% of which are singletons. Time point here: newly diagnosed GD, antithyroid drugs for less than 3 months. PBMC-extracted RNA yielded the TCR library. Staff took about 9.8 milliliters of peripheral blood and put it into EDTA tubes. Germline V CDR1 and CDR2: SGHAT, FQNNGV. Germline trimming cut 5 bases from V and 2 bases from J; bases unmatched to any gene: 3. This CDR3 comprises 15 residues. These data were also reused for a study on T cells in Graves' hyperthyroidism and ophthalmopathy. From that report: Patients aged 18 to 65 with hyperthyroidism were newly diagnosed, with duration under 2 months.

The V and J genes are TRBV11-2 and TRBJ2-6; the match to TRBD1 covers 7 bases. The sequencing used peripheral blood mononuclear cells (PBMCs), collected at new diagnosis, from a patient treated with antithyroid drugs. The sequence was collected from a woman in her 30s with Graves disease. The CDR3 loop reads CASSTDRAGANVLTF. The DNA for the CDR3 is TGTGCCAGCAGCACAGACAGGGCTGGGGCCAACGTCCTGACTTTC. The entire variable domain, with the rest obtained from reference TRBV11-2 and TRBJ2-6, is as follows: EAGVAQSPRYKIIEKRQSVAFWCNPISGHATLYWYQQILGQGPKLLIQFQNNGVVDDSQLPKDRFSAERLKGVDSTLKIQPAKLEDSAVYLCASSTDRAGANVLTFGAGSRLTVL.